Each of the 25 T cell receptor beta chains below was sequenced from the same sample in a study of neurological immune-mediated disorders. TCRdb called the 5' RACE reads again in MiXCR, with one record for every CDR3 protein. The repertoire has 20,000 to 25,000 distinct CDR3 sequences, over 12% of them found once; the top ten carry roughly 14%. Sequenced sample: PBMCs. Receptors were obtained from a female donor with HTLV-1-associated myelopathy (HAM/TSP).

This clonotype occurred many times. The genes are TRBV6-5 and TRBJ1-5; D might be TRBD1 (5 bases). CDR3 length: 15 amino acids. The germline gives CDR1 MNHEY, CDR2 SVGAGI. Trimming left V 6 bases short and J 6 bases short, with 18 bases between. CDR3 residues: CASSSGTPIGQPQHF. CDR3 coding DNA: TGTGCCAGCAGCTCCGGGACCCCCATAGGTCAGCCCCAGCATTTT.

The chain employs TRBV3-1 and TRBJ2-7; no clear D. Trimming left V 0 bases short and J 4 bases short, with 10 bases between. Germline CDR1 LGHDT, CDR2 YNNKEL (reference sequence). The CDR3 totals 14 residues. CDR3 in DNA: TGTGCCAGCAGCCAAGAAGCCCAGAGATACGAGCAGTACTTC. It codes for CASSQEAQRYEQYF.

This clonotype was seen repeatedly, ten times or more. The chain has TRBV20-1 and TRBJ2-3; D possibly matches TRBD1 or TRBD2 (5 bases each). CDR3 length: 17 residues. V gave up 0 bases and J gave up 0 bases, with 16 bases separating them. Germline assignment: CDR1 DFQATT and CDR2 SNEGSKA (reference sequence). CDR3 DNA: TGCAGTGCTAGAGATCCGGGGCAAGCGCTGAGCACAGATACGCAGTATTTT. Translation: CSARDPGQALSTDTQYF.

This clonotype was recorded many times. This rearrangement joins TRBV7-9 to TRBJ2-7; 10 bases line up with TRBD2. The J segment lost 5 bases and the V segment lost 4 bases, leaving 2 bases of the junction unmatched. The germline V gene has CDR1 SEHNR and CDR2 FQNEAQ (reference sequence). The CDR3 sequence is 13 residues long. The DNA for the CDR3 is TGTGCCAGCAGCTCAGGACTAGCGGACGAGCAGTACTTC. This encodes CASSSGLADEQYF.

By its share, this clonotype is medium-sized. J is TRBJ1-5 and V is TRBV10-3; TRBD1 matches at 7 bases. The V and J ends lost 0 bases and 2 bases, in that order; junction bases with no gene match: 1. The germline V gene encodes CDR1 ENHRY and CDR2 SYGVKD. The CDR3 length is 15 residues. In nucleotides, the CDR3 is TGTGCCATCAGTGAGTCTACAGGGGGCAATCAGCCCCAGCATTTT. Translating it yields CAISESTGGNQPQHF.

This clonotype was detected a few times. This rearrangement joins TRBV6-2 or TRBV6-3 to TRBJ2-3, with 7 bases that match TRBD2. The V gene end was trimmed by 8 bases and the J gene end by 2 bases; junction bases not matched to a gene: 7. From germline, CDR1 is MNHEY and CDR2 SVGEGT. The CDR3 runs to 14 residues. CDR3 bases: TGTGCCAGCTGCAGGGACTACCTCACAGATACGCAGTATTTT. It codes for CASCRDYLTDTQYF.

This clonotype was recorded many times. This chain joins TRBV20-1 and TRBJ1-2; maybe TRBD1 (5 bases). Per the germline V gene, CDR1 is DFQATT and CDR2 is SNEGSKA (reference sequence). This CDR3 region has 12 residues. Trimming left V 4 bases short and J 5 bases short, with 11 bases between. The CDR3 is CSAIGEGYGYTF. The DNA of the CDR3 is TGCAGTGCTATAGGGGAAGGGTATGGCTACACCTTC.

This clonotype showed up many times. The J gene is TRBJ2-7, the V gene TRBV7-2; 7 bases match TRBD1. This CDR3 has 14 residues. J lost 2 bases, V lost 4 bases, and 5 bases had no gene match. Germline V gene lookup returns CDR1 SGHTA and CDR2 FQGNSA. The CDR3 sequence is CASSYRQGPYEQYF. The CDR3 nucleotides are TGTGCCAGCAGCTACCGACAGGGCCCCTACGAGCAGTACTTC.

This clonotype came up many times. The chain carries TRBV7-3 and TRBJ2-2; the match to TRBD2 covers 8 bases. The ends lost 5 bases at V and 0 bases at J; junction bases unmatched: 2. The CDR3 consists of 15 residues. Germline CDR1 and CDR2: SGHTA and FQGTGA. CDR3 nucleotide sequence: TGTGCCAGCAGCCTGGGACTAGCGAACACCGGGGAGCTGTTTTTT. Its translation: CASSLGLANTGELFF.

This clonotype was detected ten times or more. This sequence joins TRBV20-1 and TRBJ1-1; D not resolved. V lost 3 bases to trimming and J lost 2 bases, with 7 bases between them. The germline V gene has CDR1 DFQATT and CDR2 SNEGSKA (reference sequence). The CDR3 loop spans 12 amino acids. The CDR3 spells CSASSSNTEAFF. As DNA, the CDR3 is TGCAGTGCTAGCTCCAGCAACACTGAAGCTTTCTTT.

This clonotype was seen at least ten times. The V call is TRBV3-1, the J call TRBJ2-1, with 8 bases aligning to TRBD2. Germline trimming cut 4 bases from V and 8 bases from J; bases unmatched to any gene: 7. The germline V gene encodes CDR1 LGHDT and CDR2 YNNKEL (reference sequence). The CDR3 loop spans 14 amino acids. For the CDR3, the DNA is TGTGCCAGCAGCCTGGGACTAGGGGCACATGAGCAGTTCTTC. This encodes CASSLGLGAHEQFF.

This clonotype was observed at least ten times. The V gene is TRBV29-1, the J gene TRBJ2-1; D call uncertain. V was clipped by 5 bases and J by 5 bases, with 16 bases between them. CDR3 length equals 14 residues. Germline V lookup: CDR1 SQVTM, CDR2 ANQGSEA. The CDR3, as DNA: TGCAGCGTTCGGCCGCCGCAGGTAAACAATGAGCAGTTCTTC. Its translation: CSVRPPQVNNEQFF.

This clonotype was counted ten times or more. J is TRBJ2-1 and V is TRBV7-9; 9 bases line up with TRBD2. Germline CDR1 is SEHNR and CDR2 is FQNEAQ (reference sequence). This CDR3 has 14 residues. Trimming cost V 5 bases and J 7 bases; bases outside gene matches: 6. This CDR3 reads CASSDLAGRNEQFF. The CDR3 DNA is TGTGCCAGCAGCGATCTAGCGGGGAGGAATGAGCAGTTCTTC. Together with reference TRBV7-9 and TRBJ2-1, the CDR3 gives the full variable domain: DTGVSQNPRHKITKRGQNVTFRCDPISEHNRLYWYRQTLGQGPEFLTYFQNEAQLEKSRLLSDRFSAERPKGSFSTLEIQRTEQGDSAMYLCASSDLAGRNEQFFGPGTRLTVL.

This clonotype was detected ten times or more. CDR3 in amino acids: CASSPSGTSGSDEQFF. CDR3 DNA sequence: TGTGCCAGCAGTCCCTCCGGGACTAGCGGGTCTGATGAGCAGTTCTTC. The chain combines TRBV6-4 with TRBJ2-1, with 12 bases that match TRBD2. The length of the CDR3 is 16 residues. CDR1 is MRHNA, CDR2 SNTAGT, per germline. V dropped 5 bases and J dropped 8; count of bases not matched to a gene: 10.

This clonotype was picked up many times. This chain uses TRBV20-1 with TRBJ2-1; TRBD2 matches at 8 bases. The CDR3 is made up of 16 amino acids. Trimming took 0 bases from V and 10 from J; bases not matched to a gene: 14. CDR1 DFQATT and CDR2 SNEGSKA come from the germline V gene (reference sequence). CDR3 nucleotide sequence: TGCAGTGCTAGAGATGCAACGGGACTAGGTTTCAGGGAGCAGTTCTTC. It yields the protein CSARDATGLGFREQFF.

This clonotype was detected many times. The CDR3 bases are TGCGCCAGCAGCTTGGTTTTAGCGGGGGGGAGGAATGAGCAGTTCTTC. It yields the protein CASSLVLAGGRNEQFF. V gene TRBV5-1 combines with J gene TRBJ2-1; 11 bases line up with TRBD2. The CDR3 contains 16 residues. CDR1 SGHRS and CDR2 YFSETQ come from the germline V gene. V shed 0 bases, J shed 7 bases, and the junction held 6 bases outside the gene matches. Filled out from reference TRBV5-1 and TRBJ2-1, the complete variable domain reads KAGVTQTPRYLIKTRGQQVTLSCSPISGHRSVSWYQQTPGQGLQFLFEYFSETQRNKGNFPGRFSGRQFSNSRSEMNVSTLELGDSALYLCASSLVLAGGRNEQFFGPGTRLTVL.

Sample share makes this clonotype medium-sized. The chain joins TRBV6-6 to TRBJ1-5; 8 bases align to TRBD1. The CDR3 runs to 14 residues. Germline V gene data show CDR1 as MNHNY and CDR2 as SVGAGI (reference sequence). V lost 4 bases to trimming and J lost 6 bases; unmatched junction nucleotides: 5. The DNA for the CDR3 is TGTGCCAGCAGTTTTACAGGGGGAGGTCAGCCCCAGCATTTT. Translating gives CASSFTGGGQPQHF.

The sample holds many counts of this clonotype. V and J are TRBV5-1 and TRBJ1-1; D gene unclear. Germline V gives CDR1 SGHRS, CDR2 YFSETQ. The CDR3 spans 12 residues. V was clipped by 4 bases and J by 4 bases, with 8 bases between them. The DNA of the CDR3 is TGCGCCAGCAGCGTGAGTGGCACTGAAGCTTTCTTT. It codes for CASSVSGTEAFF.

By share of the sample, this clonotype is medium-sized. The chain recombines TRBV5-1 with TRBJ1-2; D remains ambiguous. CDR3 length: 14 amino acids. Trimming cost V 4 bases and J 8 bases, with 18 bases left between them. Per germline, CDR1 SGHRS and CDR2 YFSETQ. This CDR3 reads CASSPGFGVSGYTF. For the CDR3, the DNA is TGCGCCAGCAGCCCCGGGTTTGGGGTTTCCGGCTACACCTTC.

This clonotype was seen many times. The J gene is TRBJ2-2, the V gene TRBV7-2; TRBD2 matches 12 bases. The CDR3 covers 16 residues. V gave up 4 bases and J gave up 7 bases; unmatched junction bases: 7. CDR1 SGHTA and CDR2 FQGNSA come from the germline V gene. The CDR3, as DNA: TGTGCCAGCAGCTCACGGACTAGCGGGATCATCGGGGAGCTGTTTTTT. It yields the protein CASSSRTSGIIGELFF.

This clonotype was picked up many times. The chain employs TRBV20-1 and TRBJ1-1, with 8 bases that match TRBD1. Germline CDR1 and CDR2: DFQATT and SNEGSKA (reference sequence). The V segment lost 5 bases and the J segment 6 bases; nucleotides outside the gene matches: 8. This CDR3 has 13 residues. The CDR3: CSASRTGKAEAFF. CDR3 bases: TGCAGTGCTTCCAGGACAGGGAAGGCTGAAGCTTTCTTT.

This clonotype was observed many times. The V call is TRBV2, the J call TRBJ2-1; D gene unclear. The CDR3 has 15 residues. In germline, CDR1 is SNHLY, CDR2 FYNNEI. The V end was cut by 7 bases, the J end by 6 bases, with 19 bases between. The CDR3 loop is CASTPTDQQFNEQFF. Here the CDR3 DNA reads TGTGCCAGCACCCCCACCGACCAGCAATTCAATGAGCAGTTCTTC.

The chain is built from TRBV20-1 and TRBJ2-1, with D tentatively TRBD2 (5 bases). Germline V lookup: CDR1 DFQATT, CDR2 SNEGSKA (reference sequence). The CDR3 covers 14 residues. Trimming removed 5 bases from V and 3 bases from J, with 14 bases in between. CDR3 amino acids: CSAPWTGIYNEQFF. CDR3 DNA: TGCAGTGCTCCATGGACGGGAATCTACAATGAGCAGTTCTTC.

In its sample, this clonotype was seen many times. The rearrangement uses TRBV5-1 and TRBJ2-2; 7 bases fit TRBD2. This CDR3 is 16 amino acids long. Germline CDR1 is SGHRS and CDR2 is YFSETQ. V dropped 4 bases and J dropped 4; count of bases not matched to a gene: 10. CDR3 amino acids: CASSPPGLEGTGELFF. CDR3 DNA: TGCGCCAGCAGCCCGCCCGGACTAGAGGGCACCGGGGAGCTGTTTTTT.

This clonotype occurred many times. The DNA for the CDR3 is TGCAGTGCTAGAGACTCAGGGAGGAACGGCGAAAAACTGTTTTTT. Translated: CSARDSGRNGEKLFF. V and J are TRBV20-1 and TRBJ1-4, with a weak D call TRBD1 (5 bases). Germline V lookup: CDR1 DFQATT, CDR2 SNEGSKA (reference sequence). The ends were cut back, 0 bases at V and 8 bases at J, with 16 bases in the middle. The CDR3 sequence is 15 residues long.